The rows below give T cell receptor beta chains drawn from one sample of a study of cytomegalovirus exposure and HLA in healthy donors. TCRdb's table, derived via immunoSEQ multiplex PCR, lists solely in-frame clones and lacks some. The sample has about 130,000 clones; around 78% are singletons. Sequenced material: PBMCs. The receptor set was obtained from a middle-aged woman in good health and CMV-seronegative. Both conserved end residues are part of each CDR3. D genes are given only for firm matches. Clone size, where shown, is once, few, many, or a class for clones that have expanded.

clone_size	v_call	d_call	j_call	cdr3_nt	cdr3_aa
-	TRBV27	-	TRBJ2-1	TGTGCCAGCAGTTTACCCGGACTGGATGAGCAGTTCTTC	CASSLPGLDEQFF
-	TRBV14	TRBD1	TRBJ1-1	TGTGCCAGCAGCCTAATACGGACAGGGGCTGAAGCTTTCTTT	CASSLIRTGAEAFF
few	TRBV2	TRBD1	TRBJ1-1	TGTGCCAGCAGAGGGGGACAGTGGATTAACACTGAAGCTTTCTTT	CASRGGQWINTEAFF
few	TRBV7-9	-	TRBJ2-5	TGTGCCAGCAGCCCGGCTACGTATAGAGGAACCCAGTACTTC	CASSPATYRGTQYF
-	TRBV28	-	TRBJ1-2	TGTGCCAGCAGCTCAGGGAGGGGTTACTATGGCTACACCTTC	CASSSGRGYYGYTF
-	TRBV19	TRBD2	TRBJ2-5	TGTGCCAGTAGTATTAGCTCTAGCGGAGAGACCCAGTACTTC	CASSISSSGETQYF
-	TRBV30	-	TRBJ2-2	TGTGCCTGGAGTGTATCTTCCCCCGGGGAGCTGTTTTTT	CAWSVSSPGELFF
-	TRBV2	TRBD1	TRBJ2-7	TGTGCCAGCAGAGAGGGACAGAGCTCCTACGAGCAGTACTTC	CASREGQSSYEQYF
-	TRBV5-4	-	TRBJ1-1	TGTGCCAGCAGCTCGCCAAAGACAGTTTCGAACACTGAAGCTTTCTTT	CASSSPKTVSNTEAFF
-	TRBV14	-	TRBJ2-7	TGTGCCAGCAGCCAAGTCACAGGTCGAGCCTACGAGCAGTACTTC	CASSQVTGRAYEQYF
once	TRBV19	-	TRBJ1-1	TGTGCCAGTAGTAGTCACGACAGTAACACTGAAGCTTTCTTT	CASSSHDSNTEAFF
-	TRBV29-1	-	TRBJ2-1	TGCAGCGTCTCAGGGGCTTCCTACAATGAGCAGTTCTTC	CSVSGASYNEQFF
-	TRBV7-7	-	TRBJ2-1	TGTGCCGTCAGCGGTGCTCTAAACAATGAGCAGTTCTTC	CAVSGALNNEQFF
-	TRBV27	TRBD1	TRBJ2-5	TGTGCCACTACGGACAGGGCTCAAGAGACCCAGTACTTC	CATTDRAQETQYF
-	TRBV19	TRBD1	TRBJ1-2	TGTGCCAGTAGTATTGCGACAGGGGTCTATGGCTACACCTTC	CASSIATGVYGYTF
-	TRBV21-1	-	TRBJ2-4	TGTGCCAGCAGCCAGATCCCCGGAGCGCTAGCCAAAAACATTCAGTACTTC	CASSQIPGALAKNIQYF
-	TRBV7-8	TRBD1	TRBJ1-2	TGTGCCAGCAGCCCAGGGACAGGGATGGAGGGCTACACCTTC	CASSPGTGMEGYTF
-	TRBV6-1	TRBD2	TRBJ2-2	TGTGCCACGACGGGGGGGAACACCGGGGAGCTGTTTTTT	CATTGGNTGELFF
-	TRBV5-8	-	TRBJ1-2	TGTGCCAGCAGCGCTTACACGGGACAAGCTGGCTACACCTTC	CASSAYTGQAGYTF
few	TRBV4-2	TRBD2	TRBJ2-1	TGTGCCAGCAGCCACATAGCGGGGGGGGGCGGTGGGGGCAATGAGCAGTTCTTC	CASSHIAGGGGGGNEQFF
-	TRBV7-9	TRBD2	TRBJ2-7	TGTGCCAGCAGCTTATCAATGGGGGGGGGAAACGAGCAGTACTTC	CASSLSMGGGNEQYF
-	TRBV5-5	-	TRBJ1-1	TGTGCCAGCAGCTTGCTAGGGAGCACTGAAGCTTTCTTT	CASSLLGSTEAFF
-	TRBV9	-	TRBJ2-7	TGTGCCAGCAGCGTAGATGGGAGTTCTTTAAGGGAGCAGTACTTC	CASSVDGSSLREQYF
medium-sized	TRBV10-3	TRBD1	TRBJ1-1	TGTGCCATCAGTGAACCGGGACAGGGGAACACTGAAGCTTTCTTT	CAISEPGQGNTEAFF
-	TRBV13	-	TRBJ1-6	TGTGCCAGCAGCTTCGGTCCGGATAATTCACCCCTCCACTTT	CASSFGPDNSPLHF
-	TRBV27	-	TRBJ1-1	TGTGCCAGCAGTTTAGGAGTCAGCGTCGATACTGAAGCTTTCTTT	CASSLGVSVDTEAFF
-	TRBV5-1	TRBD2	TRBJ2-5	TGCGCCAGCAGCTTGGGGGGAGGGCGGCAAGAGACCCAGTACTTC	CASSLGGGRQETQYF
once	TRBV7-7	-	TRBJ2-2	TGTGCCAGCAGCTCCCGGCGCGTCGGGCAGGGTAACACCGGGGAGCTGTTTTTT	CASSSRRVGQGNTGELFF
few	TRBV5-1	TRBD1	TRBJ1-5	TGCGCCAGCAGCTTGGGGACAGGGGGCTATCAGCCCCAGCATTTT	CASSLGTGGYQPQHF
-	TRBV2	-	TRBJ2-3	TGTGCCAGCAGTGCCGGCTCAACAGGGTCAGATACGCAGTATTTT	CASSAGSTGSDTQYF
-	TRBV30	-	TRBJ2-7	TGTGCCTGGAGTCAGGGGATCTACGAGCAGTACTTC	CAWSQGIYEQYF
-	TRBV5-1	TRBD2	TRBJ2-1	TGCGCCAGCCCTAGCTCTCCGGGACTAGCGTTCTATGAGCAGTTCTTC	CASPSSPGLAFYEQFF
-	TRBV6-4	-	TRBJ1-1	TGTGCCAGCAGTCTCCGCGCTGGTCTCACTGAAGCTTTCTTT	CASSLRAGLTEAFF
-	TRBV5-5	-	TRBJ1-2	TGTGCCAGCAGCTTGCATTCCGGGACACCCAACTATGGCTACACCTTC	CASSLHSGTPNYGYTF
few	TRBV19	TRBD1	TRBJ2-5	TGTGCCAGTAGAGCCGGGACAGATGAGACCCAGTACTTC	CASRAGTDETQYF
-	TRBV27	TRBD1	TRBJ2-5	TGTGCCAGCAGTGGACAGGGTCGGGGCTTCCAAGAGACCCAGTACTTC	CASSGQGRGFQETQYF